These 9 T cell receptor beta chains were sequenced from one sample in a study of shared clonotypes between healthy human individuals. The method was immunoSEQ multiplex PCR; TCRdb's version includes in-frame clones alone and lacks a portion of them. The data contain about 2.2 million clones, roughly 95% of them singletons. It was CD45RO-negative cells, positively selected for CCR7, that made up naive CD8 cells, with terminally differentiated effector memory CD45RA+ cells excluded. The sample consisted of naive CD8+ T cells from PBMCs. The receptors derive from a man between 18 and 35 years old in good health. Some clones in this sample may be carry-over from other donors' samples.

The count of this clone is one. CDR3 sequence (DNA): TGCGCCAGCAGCCAACGAGCGGGAGTCTACGAGCAGTACTTC. It codes for CASSQRAGVYEQYF. This chain links TRBV4-3 with TRBJ2-7, with TRBD2 matching over 8 bases. V trimming: 2 bases; J trimming: 3 bases; junction bases outside the gene matches: 3. CDR1 and CDR2 from the germline V gene are LGHNA and YSLEER. CDR3 length equals 14 residues.

The chain recombines TRBV15 with TRBJ2-1; D not certain. CDR3 length equals 13 residues. The V end lost 4 bases, the J end lost 8 bases, and 12 bases lay between the germline ends. The V gene's germline CDR1 is LNHNV and CDR2 YYDKDF (reference sequence). CDR3 protein: CATSTAIVDEQFF. The CDR3 nucleotides are TGTGCCACCAGCACAGCAATCGTCGATGAGCAGTTCTTC.

This chain uses TRBV4-2 with TRBJ2-7; D is possibly TRBD2 (6 bases). CDR1 is LGHNA, CDR2 YNFKEQ, per germline. V lost 4 bases to trimming and J lost 0 bases, with 16 bases between them. The CDR3 contains 16 residues. Here the CDR3 DNA reads TGTGCCAGCAGCCCGGGGCTAGCGAAATACTCCTACGAGCAGTACTTC. Residues: CASSPGLAKYSYEQYF.

This clone has just a few counts. The chain combines TRBV4-1 with TRBJ2-7, with TRBD2 matching 7 bases. The germline CDR1 and CDR2 sequences are MGHRA and YSYEKL. V lost 4 bases to trimming and J lost 3 bases; unmatched junction nucleotides: 15. The length of the CDR3 is 17 residues. CDR3 in amino acids: CASSLQAGLAANYEQYF. The DNA of the CDR3 is TGCGCCAGCAGCCTTCAGGCGGGGCTAGCGGCCAACTACGAGCAGTACTTC.

J is TRBJ2-5 and V is TRBV6-4; a possible D gene is TRBD2 (6 bases). There are 13 residues in the CDR3. V was pared by 7 bases and J by 5 bases, with 14 bases between. Looked up from germline, CDR1 is MRHNA and CDR2 is SNTAGT. Here the CDR3 DNA reads TGTGCCAGCACGGTGAGTGGGGGGGAGACCCAGTACTTC. This translates into CASTVSGGETQYF.

V gene TRBV16 combines with J gene TRBJ2-1; TRBD1 or TRBD2 may be the D gene (6 bases each). The CDR3 covers 17 residues. Per the germline V gene, CDR1 is KGHSY and CDR2 is FQNENV. V was trimmed by 3 bases and J by 4 bases, leaving 19 bases between them. The CDR3 DNA is TGTGCCAGCAGCCACGCCCATGGCGGCGGGACATACAATGAGCAGTTCTTC. Translation gives CASSHAHGGGTYNEQFF.

The J gene is TRBJ2-6, the V gene TRBV9; no reliable D call. Looked up from germline, CDR1 is SGDLS and CDR2 is YYNGEE. V was shortened by 0 bases and J by 6 bases, with 4 bases between the two germline ends. This CDR3 has 13 residues. The CDR3 here is CASSVGVANVLTF. CDR3 DNA sequence: TGTGCCAGCAGCGTAGGAGTGGCCAACGTCCTGACTTTC. Full variable domain (remainder filled in from reference TRBV9 and TRBJ2-6): DSGVTQTPKHLITATGQRVTLRCSPRSGDLSVYWYQQSLDQGLQFLIQYYNGEERAKGNILERFSAQQFPDLHSELNLSSLELGDSALYFCASSVGVANVLTFGAGSRLTVL.

V and J are TRBV5-4 and TRBJ2-3, with 9 bases matching TRBD2. Germline V gene lookup returns CDR1 SGHNT and CDR2 YYREEE (reference sequence). This CDR3 has 19 amino acids. V dropped 2 bases and J dropped 0; count of bases not matched to a gene: 13. The CDR3 coding sequence is TGTGCCAGCAGCTTCCTGCTGGGCGGGAGGGGGACTAGCACAGATACGCAGTATTTT. The encoded protein is CASSFLLGGRGTSTDTQYF.

V and J are TRBV29-1 and TRBJ2-7, with TRBD2 identical over 12 bases. V shed 7 bases, J shed 0 bases, and the junction held 4 bases outside the gene matches. This CDR3 comprises 14 residues. Per the germline V gene, CDR1 is SQVTM and CDR2 is ANQGSEA. The CDR3 reads CSGLTSGSSYEQYF. The CDR3 nucleotides are TGCAGCGGGTTGACTAGCGGGAGCTCCTACGAGCAGTACTTC.